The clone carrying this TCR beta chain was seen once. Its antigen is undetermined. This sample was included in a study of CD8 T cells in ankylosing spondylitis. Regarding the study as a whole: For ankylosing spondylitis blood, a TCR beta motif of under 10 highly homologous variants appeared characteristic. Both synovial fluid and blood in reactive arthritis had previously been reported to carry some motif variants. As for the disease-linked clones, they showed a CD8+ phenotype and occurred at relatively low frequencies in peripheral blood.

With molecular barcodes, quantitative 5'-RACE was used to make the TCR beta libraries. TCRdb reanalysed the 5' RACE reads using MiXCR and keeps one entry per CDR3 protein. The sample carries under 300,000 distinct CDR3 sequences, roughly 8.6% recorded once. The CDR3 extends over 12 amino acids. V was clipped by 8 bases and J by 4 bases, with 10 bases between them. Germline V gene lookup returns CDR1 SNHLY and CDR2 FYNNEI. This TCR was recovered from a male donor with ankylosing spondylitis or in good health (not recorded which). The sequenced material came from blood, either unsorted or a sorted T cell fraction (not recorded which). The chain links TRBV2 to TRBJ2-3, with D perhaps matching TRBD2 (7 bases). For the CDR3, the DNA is TGTGCCAGCGGGGGGGCGGCAGATACGCAGTATTTT. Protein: CASGGAADTQYF.